This passage covers 11 T cell receptor beta chains from one sample sequenced in a study of identical twins. TCRdb itself ran the 5' RACE reads through MiXCR, one entry per CDR3 protein. The data show around 290,000 distinct CDR3 sequences, with roughly 8.6% seen just once and around 7.1% held by the top ten. The sample was also linked to a second study, of yellow fever vaccine responses in identical twins.

Sequenced sample: CD8+ T cells sorted from blood. Receptors originate from a woman aged 18-29 years in good health.

This chain connects TRBV5-8 to TRBJ2-5; D uncertain. V lost 4 bases and J lost 3, with 13 bases in between. Germline loops: CDR1 SGHTS, CDR2 YDEGEE. The CDR3 length is 14 residues. CDR3 protein: CASSPTTEKETQYF. The CDR3 DNA reads as TGTGCCAGCAGCCCAACTACCGAGAAAGAGACCCAGTACTTC.

Only a few counts were recorded for this clonotype. This chain connects TRBV6-5 to TRBJ2-3; 7 bases are a match to TRBD1. V lost 1 base and J lost 2; bases outside the gene matches: 6. The CDR3 covers 16 residues. CDR1 and CDR2 from the germline V gene are MNHEY and SVGAGI. CDR3 protein: CASSYLDRTSTDTQYF. The CDR3 nucleotides are TGTGCCAGCAGTTACTTGGACAGGACCTCCACAGATACGCAGTATTTT.

The V and J genes are TRBV6-1 and TRBJ2-7, with D unclear. Germline V gene data show CDR1 as MNHNS and CDR2 as SASEGT. This CDR3 has 14 residues. V was clipped by 1 base and J by 4 bases, with 11 bases between them. DNA for the CDR3: TGTGCCAGCAGTGAAGGCCCCGGCGAGTACGAGCAGTACTTC. This gives the protein CASSEGPGEYEQYF.

This clonotype was detected a few times. The gene calls are TRBV12-3 or TRBV12-4 and TRBJ1-4; possible D gene TRBD1, 5 bases. V lost 5 bases to trimming and J lost 8 bases, with 15 bases between them. CDR3 length equals 14 residues. The DNA of the CDR3 is TGTGCCAGCAGTATCGATCCCTACAGGGAAAAACTGTTTTTT. This sequence encodes CASSIDPYREKLFF.

This clonotype was seen more than once but under ten times. The chain has TRBV7-9 and TRBJ2-1; the D call may be TRBD1 or TRBD2 (6 bases each). The germline CDR1 and CDR2 sequences are SEHNR and FQNEAQ (reference sequence). This CDR3 comprises 15 residues. Trimming stripped 8 bases from V and 9 bases from J, with 23 bases between. The CDR3 DNA reads TGTGCCAGCGGCCCGGGGGCCCCCGATGGGGGTGAGCAGTTCTTC. Amino acids: CASGPGAPDGGEQFF.

In this sample, this clonotype turned up many times. The chain is built from TRBV11-2 and TRBJ2-4; D not certain. V was trimmed by 2 bases and J by 0 bases, leaving 8 bases between them. This CDR3 has 15 residues. CDR1 and CDR2 from the germline V gene are SGHAT and FQNNGV. CDR3 DNA: TGTGCCAGCAGCTTATCCAGACAAGCCAAAAACATTCAGTACTTC. Protein: CASSLSRQAKNIQYF.

There are many counts of this clonotype. V is TRBV27 and J is TRBJ2-1; D is ambiguous. Trimming took off 2 bases at V and 6 bases at J, with 8 bases between the two ends. CDR1 MNHEY and CDR2 SMNVEV come from the germline V gene (reference sequence). The CDR3 loop spans 13 amino acids. CDR3: CASSLDIPNEQFF. For the CDR3, the DNA is TGTGCCAGCAGTTTAGACATCCCCAATGAGCAGTTCTTC.

In its sample, this clonotype was seen a few times. The J gene is TRBJ1-5, the V gene TRBV6-1, with 7 bases that match TRBD1. The J segment lost 0 bases and the V segment lost 6 bases, leaving 11 bases of the junction unmatched. This CDR3 is 17 amino acids long. The germline CDR1 and CDR2 sequences are MNHNS and SASEGT. As DNA, the CDR3 is TGTGCCAGCAGAGGGGGCGTTCTCCTTGATAGCAATCAGCCCCAGCATTTT. Protein sequence: CASRGGVLLDSNQPQHF.

The table lists this clonotype with a few counts. The chain combines TRBV24-1 with TRBJ2-2, with D uncertain. Germline assignment: CDR1 KGHDR and CDR2 SFDVKD. CDR3 length: 13 amino acids. V lost 7 bases to trimming and J lost 1 base, with 6 bases between them. DNA for the CDR3: TGTGCCACCAGGTACGAGAACACCGGGGAGCTGTTTTTT. As protein: CATRYENTGELFF.

This clonotype was picked up many times. The chain has TRBV27 and TRBJ2-7; D is perhaps TRBD1 (6 bases). Per the germline V gene, CDR1 is MNHEY and CDR2 is SMNVEV (reference sequence). V was pared by 1 base and J by 4 bases, with 14 bases between. This CDR3 is built from 15 residues. Here the CDR3 reads CASSLLMDRAYEQYF. The CDR3 DNA sequence: TGTGCCAGCAGTTTATTGATGGACAGAGCTTACGAGCAGTACTTC.

A few counts support this clonotype. V is TRBV27 and J is TRBJ2-7; perhaps TRBD2 as D (6 bases). Germline V gene lookup returns CDR1 MNHEY and CDR2 SMNVEV (reference sequence). The CDR3 length is 15 residues. The V and J ends lost 5 bases and 2 bases respectively, with 16 bases between them. CDR3 in amino acids: CASSDHPGLAYEQYF. CDR3 nucleotide sequence: TGTGCCAGCAGTGACCACCCGGGACTTGCCTACGAGCAGTACTTC.